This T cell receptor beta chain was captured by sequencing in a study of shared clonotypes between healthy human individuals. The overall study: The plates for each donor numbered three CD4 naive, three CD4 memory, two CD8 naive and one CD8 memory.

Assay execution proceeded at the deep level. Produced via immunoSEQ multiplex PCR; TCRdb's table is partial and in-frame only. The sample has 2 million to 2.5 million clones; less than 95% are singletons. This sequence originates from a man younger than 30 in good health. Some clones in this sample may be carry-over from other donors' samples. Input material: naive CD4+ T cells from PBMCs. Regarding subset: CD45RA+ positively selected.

This chain's CDR3 is CASSSSPDRGKNEQFF. The CDR3 coding sequence is TGTGCCAGCAGCTCCTCACCGGACAGGGGGAAGAATGAGCAGTTCTTC. This chain uses TRBV5-4 with TRBJ2-1; 10 nucleotides align to TRBD1. The germline V gene encodes CDR1 SGHNT and CDR2 YYREEE (reference sequence). V trimming: 3 bases; J trimming: 7 bases; junction bases outside the gene matches: 10. The CDR3 totals 16 residues.